This passage covers 30 T cell receptor beta chains from one sample sequenced in a study of T cell changes during pregnancy in multiple sclerosis. TCRdb keeps only in-frame clones here, not all; method: immunoSEQ multiplex PCR. This table holds 40,000 to 45,000 clones, more than 85% found once. Sequenced here: CD4+ T cells from peripheral blood mononuclear cells, sampled in the third trimester of pregnancy. The origin of the receptors is a female donor with multiple sclerosis, enrolled in a pregnancy study.

This clone was seen a few times. This sequence joins TRBV6-6 and TRBJ1-1; D unresolved. The germline V and J ends were trimmed by 0 bases and 4 bases, with 6 bases remaining between them. The germline V gene encodes CDR1 MNHNY and CDR2 SVGAGI (reference sequence). This CDR3 has 13 amino acids. This CDR3 is CASSYSPGTEAFF. Written as DNA, the CDR3 is TGTGCCAGCAGTTACTCGCCGGGCACTGAAGCTTTCTTT.

The chain uses TRBV27 and TRBJ2-2, with TRBD1 as a possible D gene (5 bases). V was shortened by 1 base and J by 3 bases, with 12 bases between the two germline ends. Germline values: CDR1 MNHEY, CDR2 SMNVEV (reference sequence). This CDR3 is 16 amino acids long. The CDR3 reads CASSLLGVEHTGELFF. Written as DNA, the CDR3 is TGTGCCAGCAGTTTATTAGGGGTAGAGCACACCGGGGAGCTGTTTTTT.

V usage is TRBV27 and J usage is TRBJ2-5; 8 positions match TRBD2. The CDR3 extends over 16 amino acids. In germline, CDR1 is MNHEY, CDR2 SMNVEV (reference sequence). Trimming removed 8 bases from V and 5 bases from J; junction bases left unmatched: 16. The DNA of the CDR3 is TGTGCCAGCGCGCTGGATAGCGGGATATTTCGGGAGACCCAGTACTTC. This sequence encodes CASALDSGIFRETQYF.

The genes are TRBV11-1 and TRBJ2-3; 7 positions agree with TRBD1. CDR3 size: 16 residues. Germline V CDR1 and CDR2: SGHAT, FQDESV (reference sequence). V shed 3 bases, J shed 0 bases, and the junction held 6 bases outside the gene matches. The CDR3 DNA is TGTGCCAGCAGCTTCGGACAGGCCTCTAGCACAGATACGCAGTATTTT. Its protein product is CASSFGQASSTDTQYF.

The chain has TRBV5-8 and TRBJ2-2; D not certain. CDR3 size: 15 residues. V lost 6 bases and J lost 4, with 16 bases in between. Germline V gene sequence: CDR1 SGHTS, CDR2 YDEGEE. This chain's CDR3 is CASTMRGIRTGELFF. The CDR3 DNA reads as TGTGCCAGCACCATGAGAGGAATCCGCACCGGGGAGCTGTTTTTT.

This chain joins TRBV6-5 and TRBJ2-3, with D tentatively TRBD1 (7 bases). The V end lost 7 bases, the J end lost 6 bases, and 14 bases lay between the germline ends. Germline lookup yields CDR1 MNHEY and CDR2 SVGAGI. The CDR3 loop spans 13 amino acids. This CDR3 reads CASTYRGLDTQYF. The CDR3 DNA reads TGTGCCAGCACCTACAGGGGACTGGATACGCAGTATTTT.

V usage is TRBV27 and J usage is TRBJ2-3; D remains unclear. CDR1 is MNHEY, CDR2 SMNVEV, per germline (reference sequence). The CDR3 loop spans 13 amino acids. The ends were cut back, 7 bases at V and 0 bases at J, with 8 bases in the middle. CDR3 nucleotides: TGTGCCAGCAAAGCATCTAGCACAGATACGCAGTATTTT. Translation gives CASKASSTDTQYF.

The chain carries TRBV5-1 and TRBJ2-4; TRBD1 matches at 7 bases. CDR3 length: 16 amino acids. J lost 0 bases, V lost 4 bases, and 7 bases had no gene match. CDR1 is SGHRS, CDR2 YFSETQ, per germline. CDR3 DNA sequence: TGCGCCAGCAGCATAGGACAGGCCCTAGCCAAAAACATTCAGTACTTC. Translation: CASSIGQALAKNIQYF.

The chain employs TRBV7-9 and TRBJ2-7; 8 nucleotides align to TRBD1. CDR1 is SEHNR and CDR2 is FQNEAQ in the germline V gene (reference sequence). This CDR3 has 13 amino acids. The V gene end was trimmed by 5 bases and the J gene end by 6 bases; junction bases not matched to a gene: 6. CDR3 nucleotides: TGTGCCAGCAGCACCCGAGACAGGGGCGAGCAGTACTTC. Amino acid sequence: CASSTRDRGEQYF. Full variable domain (rest looked up from reference TRBV7-9 and TRBJ2-7): DTGVSQNPRHKITKRGQNVTFRCDPISEHNRLYWYRQTLGQGPEFLTYFQNEAQLEKSRLLSDRFSAERPKGSFSTLEIQRTEQGDSAMYLCASSTRDRGEQYFGPGTRLTVT.

This chain connects TRBV6-6 to TRBJ1-3, with D possibly being TRBD1 (5 bases). Per germline, CDR1 MNHNY and CDR2 SVGAGI (reference sequence). The germline V and J ends were trimmed by 8 bases and 0 bases, with 17 bases remaining between them. This CDR3 region has 16 residues. CDR3 protein: CASVLAGPDSGNTIYF. In DNA form, the CDR3 reads TGTGCCAGCGTCTTGGCAGGGCCCGACTCTGGAAACACCATATATTTT.

The V call is TRBV5-5, the J call TRBJ2-7, with 7 bases matching TRBD1. The ends lost 4 bases at V and 4 bases at J; junction bases unmatched: 5. From germline, CDR1 is SGHKS and CDR2 YYEKEE (reference sequence). The CDR3 loop spans 13 amino acids. The CDR3 reads CASSRTGFYEQYF. CDR3 DNA: TGTGCCAGCAGCCGGACAGGTTTTTACGAGCAGTACTTC.

The gene calls are TRBV4-3 and TRBJ2-7; 7 positions match TRBD1. The CDR3 has 15 amino acids. V was pared by 5 bases and J by 4 bases, with 11 bases of the junction left unmatched. CDR1 LGHNA and CDR2 YSLEER come from the germline V gene. CDR3 sequence (DNA): TGCGCCAGCAGCTCAACGAGGGGGCTTATGTACGAGCAGTACTTC. Encoded protein: CASSSTRGLMYEQYF.

This chain joins TRBV4-3 and TRBJ2-7, with D tentatively TRBD1 (6 bases). The CDR3 is 15 residues long. Trimming pared 3 bases from V and 2 bases from J, leaving 14 bases between. CDR1 LGHNA and CDR2 YSLEER come from the germline V gene. CDR3 sequence reads: CASSHEQGIPYEQYF. The CDR3 DNA follows: TGCGCCAGCAGCCATGAGCAGGGGATTCCCTACGAGCAGTACTTC.

The CDR3 spells CASSVGGDTEAFF. CDR3 nucleotide sequence: TGTGCCAGCAGCGTAGGCGGGGACACTGAAGCTTTCTTT. This chain joins TRBV9 and TRBJ1-1, with no clear D. The CDR3 runs 13 residues. From germline, CDR1 is SGDLS and CDR2 YYNGEE. The ends were cut back, 0 bases at V and 3 bases at J, with 6 bases in the middle.

V is TRBV4-2 and J is TRBJ2-5; perhaps TRBD1 as D (5 bases). The CDR3 is made up of 15 amino acids. CDR1 is LGHNA, CDR2 YNFKEQ, per germline. The germline V and J ends were trimmed by 0 bases and 5 bases, with 13 bases remaining between them. This CDR3 reads CASSQDLRGYETQYF. The CDR3 DNA is TGTGCCAGCAGCCAAGATCTTAGGGGTTACGAGACCCAGTACTTC.

This clone was detected only once. The chain employs TRBV7-9 and TRBJ1-1; D possibly corresponds to TRBD1 (5 bases). Trimming took off 5 bases at V and 7 bases at J, with 14 bases between the two ends. Looked up from germline, CDR1 is SEHNR and CDR2 is FQNEAQ (reference sequence). The CDR3 contains 13 residues. DNA of the CDR3: TGTGCCAGCAGCCTAAGCCGGGGGGATGAAGCTTTCTTT. This codes for CASSLSRGDEAFF.

The CDR3 spells CASSHRGQVQETQYF. The DNA of the CDR3 is TGTGCCAGCAGCCACCGCGGACAGGTCCAAGAGACCCAGTACTTC. The rearrangement uses TRBV14 and TRBJ2-7, with 7 positions matching TRBD1. TRBJ2-5 matches the DNA end more closely, so the J call is doubtful. CDR1 is SGHDN, CDR2 FVKESK, per germline. This CDR3 contains 15 residues.

This chain uses TRBV19 with TRBJ2-2; D is perhaps TRBD1 (5 bases). The CDR3 is made up of 14 amino acids. Germline lookup yields CDR1 LNHDA and CDR2 SQIVND (reference sequence). V lost 6 bases and J lost 3, with 11 bases in between. Here the CDR3 DNA reads TGTGCCAGTAGCCAGGGTAGGCACACCGGGGAGCTGTTTTTT. The encoded protein is CASSQGRHTGELFF.

The chain couples TRBV29-1 to TRBJ2-1, with 7 bases that match TRBD2. The CDR3 spans 11 residues. J lost 16 bases, V lost 7 bases, and 13 bases had no gene match. Germline assignment: CDR1 SQVTM and CDR2 ANQGSEA. The CDR3 DNA reads as TGCAGCGGATTCAGGGAGGGCAGACTTTTCTTC. Protein product: CSGFREGRLFF.

V and J are TRBV2 and TRBJ1-1; D is perhaps TRBD1 (5 bases). The CDR3 covers 11 residues. With 4 bases removed from V and 11 bases from J, the gap between germline ends came to 11 bases. Per germline, CDR1 SNHLY and CDR2 FYNNEI. The CDR3 coding sequence is TGTGCCAGCAGTGCGGCAGGGTGGGCTTTCTTT. Its protein product is CASSAAGWAFF.

The rearrangement links TRBV6-5 to TRBJ1-6; no reliable D call. Germline loops: CDR1 MNHEY, CDR2 SVGAGI. The CDR3 spans 13 residues. V lost 5 bases to trimming and J lost 7 bases, with 9 bases between them. In nucleotides, the CDR3 is TGTGCCAGCAGTACACCCAGGAATTCACCCCTCCACTTT. Translated, it gives CASSTPRNSPLHF.

The chain joins TRBV9 to TRBJ2-6, with TRBD1 matching over 7 bases. V lost 0 bases and J lost 0; bases outside the gene matches: 6. In germline, CDR1 is SGDLS, CDR2 YYNGEE. The CDR3 totals 18 residues. CDR3 region: CASSVGGQLISGANVLTF. DNA of the CDR3: TGTGCCAGCAGCGTAGGGGGACAGCTCATCTCTGGGGCCAACGTCCTGACTTTC.

The J gene is TRBJ2-7, the V gene TRBV18, with D perhaps matching TRBD1 (5 bases). Trimming took 6 bases from V and 3 from J, leaving 18 bases between them. Germline V gene lookup returns CDR1 KGHSH and CDR2 LQKENI. CDR3 length: 15 amino acids. The CDR3 loop is CASSPQGAGNYEQYF. CDR3 in DNA: TGTGCCAGCTCCCCCCAAGGGGCAGGAAACTACGAGCAGTACTTC. The full variable domain, in which reference TRBV18 and TRBJ2-7 provide the parts outside the CDR3, is NAGVMQNPRHLVRRRGQEARLRCSPMKGHSHVYWYRQLPEEGLKFMVYLQKENIIDESGMPKERFSAEFPKEGPSILRIQQVVRGDSAAYFCASSPQGAGNYEQYFGPGTRLTVT.

The chain recombines TRBV6-4 with TRBJ2-1, with D perhaps matching TRBD2 (6 bases). V dropped 4 bases and J dropped 6 bases, with 16 bases sitting between them. CDR3 length: 15 residues. Germline CDR1 reads MRHNA; CDR2 reads SNTAGT. The CDR3 DNA follows: TGTGCCAGCAGTGGATCAAGCGGGTTCCCCAATGAGCAGTTCTTC. Amino acid sequence: CASSGSSGFPNEQFF.

The chain couples TRBV14 to TRBJ2-1; D is perhaps TRBD2 (6 bases). The CDR3 sequence is 15 residues long. The V gene lost 2 bases and the J gene lost 7 bases, with 15 bases spanning the gap. From germline, CDR1 is SGHDN and CDR2 FVKESK. CDR3 sequence: CASSQLPGLSNEQFF. CDR3 bases: TGTGCCAGCAGCCAACTACCGGGACTTTCAAATGAGCAGTTCTTC.

The CDR3 reads CASAASGRAEVEQFF. CDR3 nucleotide sequence: TGCGCCAGCGCGGCGAGCGGGAGGGCCGAGGTCGAGCAGTTCTTC. The J gene is TRBJ2-1, the V gene TRBV5-1, with 10 bases that match TRBD2. The CDR3 is 15 amino acids. The J segment lost 10 bases and the V segment lost 7 bases, leaving 14 bases of the junction unmatched. Germline values: CDR1 SGHRS, CDR2 YFSETQ.

V usage is TRBV19 and J usage is TRBJ2-7; the D is unclear. The CDR3 is 12 amino acids. Germline values: CDR1 LNHDA, CDR2 SQIVND (reference sequence). V dropped 3 bases and J dropped 3 bases, with 6 bases sitting between them. Written as DNA, the CDR3 is TGTGCCAGTAGTATGGCCAACTACGAGCAGTACTTC. Its translation is CASSMANYEQYF.

This chain links TRBV5-4 with TRBJ1-3, with 7 bases aligning to TRBD1. J lost 2 bases, V lost 4 bases, and 6 bases had no gene match. This CDR3 is built from 15 residues. Germline-derived CDR1 and CDR2 are SGHNT and YYREEE (reference sequence). CDR3 sequence (DNA): TGTGCCAGCAGCCTGGAGGGGGCGGCTGGAAACACCATATATTTT. It translates to CASSLEGAAGNTIYF.

The chain has TRBV7-2 and TRBJ2-3; a possible D gene is TRBD2 (6 bases). Germline assignment: CDR1 SGHTA and CDR2 FQGNSA. The CDR3 consists of 14 residues. The ends were cut back, 3 bases at V and 4 bases at J, with 11 bases in the middle. The CDR3 region is CASSLRGSADTQYF. CDR3 DNA: TGTGCCAGCAGCTTGCGGGGCTCCGCAGATACGCAGTATTTT.

The V gene is TRBV5-1, the J gene TRBJ2-1; 7 bases map to TRBD2. Trimming took 6 bases from V and 2 from J; bases not matched to a gene: 8. The germline CDR1 and CDR2 sequences are SGHRS and YFSETQ. The CDR3 length is 15 residues. This CDR3 is CASMGGLDPYNEQFF. The CDR3 nucleotides read TGCGCCAGCATGGGTGGACTAGATCCCTACAATGAGCAGTTCTTC.